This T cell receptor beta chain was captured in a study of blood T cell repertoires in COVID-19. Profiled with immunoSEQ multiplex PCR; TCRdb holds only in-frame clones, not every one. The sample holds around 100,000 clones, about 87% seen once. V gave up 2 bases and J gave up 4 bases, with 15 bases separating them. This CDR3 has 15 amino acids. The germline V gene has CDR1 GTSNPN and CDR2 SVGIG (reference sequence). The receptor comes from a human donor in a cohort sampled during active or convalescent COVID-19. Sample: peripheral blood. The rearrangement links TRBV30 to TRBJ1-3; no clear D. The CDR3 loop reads CAWSPRSPGGNTIYF. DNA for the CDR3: TGTGCCTGGAGTCCGAGGTCTCCTGGGGGAAACACCATATATTTT.